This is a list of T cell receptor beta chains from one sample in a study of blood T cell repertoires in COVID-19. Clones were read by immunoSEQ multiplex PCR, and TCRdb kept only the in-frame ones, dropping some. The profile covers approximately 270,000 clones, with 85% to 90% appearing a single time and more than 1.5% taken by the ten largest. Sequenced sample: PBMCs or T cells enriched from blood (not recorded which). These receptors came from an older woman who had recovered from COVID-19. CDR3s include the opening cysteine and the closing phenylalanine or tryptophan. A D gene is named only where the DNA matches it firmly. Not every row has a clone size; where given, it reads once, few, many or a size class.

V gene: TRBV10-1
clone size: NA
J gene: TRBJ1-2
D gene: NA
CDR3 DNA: TGCGCCAGCAGTGAGGGAGGGCTAGTCGGCGACACCTTC
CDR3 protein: CASSEGGLVGDTF

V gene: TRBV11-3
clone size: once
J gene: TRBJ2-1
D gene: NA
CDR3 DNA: TGTGCCAGCAGCTTCCGGAGCATGCAGTTCTTC
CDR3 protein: CASSFRSMQFF

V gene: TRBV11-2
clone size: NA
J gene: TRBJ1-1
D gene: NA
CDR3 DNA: TGTGCCAGCAGCTTACGAGAGAACACTGAAGCTTTCTTT
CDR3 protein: CASSLRENTEAFF

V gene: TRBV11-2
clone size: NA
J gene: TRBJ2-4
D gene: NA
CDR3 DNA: TGTGCCAGCAGCTTAGTTAGAGGATCCGGCAAAAACATTCAGTACTTC
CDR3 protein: CASSLVRGSGKNIQYF

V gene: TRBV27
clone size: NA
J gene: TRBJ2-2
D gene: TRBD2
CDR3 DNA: TGTGCCAGCACCCTGGGACTAGCGGGGAACACCGGGGAGCTGTTTTTT
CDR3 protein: CASTLGLAGNTGELFF

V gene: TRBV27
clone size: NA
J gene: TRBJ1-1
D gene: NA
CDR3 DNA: TGTGCCAGCAGGTTAAACAGGGCGGACACTGAAGCTTTCTTT
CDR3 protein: CASRLNRADTEAFF

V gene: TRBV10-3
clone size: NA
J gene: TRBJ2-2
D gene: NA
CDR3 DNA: TGTGCCATCAGTAAACAGGGCTCCCTGGACACCGGGGAGCTGTTTTTT
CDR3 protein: CAISKQGSLDTGELFF

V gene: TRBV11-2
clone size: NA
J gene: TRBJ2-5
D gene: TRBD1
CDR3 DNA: TGTGCCAGCAGCTGGGGGACAGGGGTACAGACCCAGTACTTC
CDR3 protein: CASSWGTGVQTQYF

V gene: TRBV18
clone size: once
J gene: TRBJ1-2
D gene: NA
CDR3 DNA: TGTGCCAGCTCACCACTGGACGGGGAACTACCAGGCTACACCTTC
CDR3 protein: CASSPLDGELPGYTF

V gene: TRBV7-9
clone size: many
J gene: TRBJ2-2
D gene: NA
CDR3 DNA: TGTGCCAGCAGCCGGAATAGCGGCGGCGTGAACACCGGGGAGCTGTTTTTT
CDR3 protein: CASSRNSGGVNTGELFF

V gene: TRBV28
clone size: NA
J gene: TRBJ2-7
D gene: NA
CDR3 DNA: TGTGCCAGCCGCGGGACCGCGTTCTACGAGCAGTACTTC
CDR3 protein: CASRGTAFYEQYF

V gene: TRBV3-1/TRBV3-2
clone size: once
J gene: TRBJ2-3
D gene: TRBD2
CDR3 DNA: TGTGCCAGCAGCTCCTGGACTAGCGGAACTACAGATACGCAGTATTTT
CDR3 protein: CASSSWTSGTTDTQYF

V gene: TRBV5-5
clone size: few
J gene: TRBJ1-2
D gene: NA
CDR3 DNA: TGTGCCAGCAGCTTGCCCCCGGGGGGCTACACCTTC
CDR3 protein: CASSLPPGGYTF

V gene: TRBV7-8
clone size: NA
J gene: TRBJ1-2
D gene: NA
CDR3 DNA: TGTGCCAGCAGCTTTCAATCAGCAGGGTATGGCTACACCTTC
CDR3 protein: CASSFQSAGYGYTF

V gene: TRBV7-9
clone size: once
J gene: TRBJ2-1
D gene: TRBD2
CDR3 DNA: TGTGCCAGCAGCCTTAGCGGGAGGGCCATCTATGAGCAGTTCTTC
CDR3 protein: CASSLSGRAIYEQFF

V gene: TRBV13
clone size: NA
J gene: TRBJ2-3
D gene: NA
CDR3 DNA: TGTGCCAGCAGCCCGAAGCCAAGCACAGATACGCAGTATTTT
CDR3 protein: CASSPKPSTDTQYF

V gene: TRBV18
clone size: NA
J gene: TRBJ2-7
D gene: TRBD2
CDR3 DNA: TGTGCCAGCTCACCAAATCTAGCGGGAGGTTACGAGCAGTACTTC
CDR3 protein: CASSPNLAGGYEQYF

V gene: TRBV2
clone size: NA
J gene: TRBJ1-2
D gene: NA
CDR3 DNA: TGTGCCAGCAGAGGCCCAGGGGTGGGAGGCTACACCTTC
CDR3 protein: CASRGPGVGGYTF

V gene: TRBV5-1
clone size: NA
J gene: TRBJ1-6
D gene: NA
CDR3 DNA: TGCGCCAGCAGCTTGAACAGGCCCGATAATTCACCCCTCCACTTT
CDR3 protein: CASSLNRPDNSPLHF

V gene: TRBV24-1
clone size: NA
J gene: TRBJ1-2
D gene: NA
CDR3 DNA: TGTGCCACCAGTGGGGGTACAGGGATGAACTATGGCTACACCTTC
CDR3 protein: CATSGGTGMNYGYTF

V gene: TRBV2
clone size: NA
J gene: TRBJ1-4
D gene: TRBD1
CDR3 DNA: TGTGCCAGCATCCGAACAGGGGGATCTAATGAAAAACTGTTTTTT
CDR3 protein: CASIRTGGSNEKLFF

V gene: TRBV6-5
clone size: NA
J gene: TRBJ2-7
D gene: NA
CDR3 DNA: TGTGCCAGCAGTTACGGAGGGGGCGCAAGACTCGAGCAGTACTTC
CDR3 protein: CASSYGGGARLEQYF

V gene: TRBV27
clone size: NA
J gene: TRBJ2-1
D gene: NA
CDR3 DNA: TGTGCCAGCAGTTGGCCACCGCTGATCAATGAGCAGTTCTTC
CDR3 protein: CASSWPPLINEQFF

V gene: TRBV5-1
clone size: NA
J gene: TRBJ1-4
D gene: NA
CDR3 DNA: TGCGCCAGCAGCACCGGACGGGAGCGGGAAAAACTGTTTTTT
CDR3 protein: CASSTGREREKLFF

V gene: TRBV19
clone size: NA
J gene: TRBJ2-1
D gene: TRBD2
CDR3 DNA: TGTGCCAGTAGTACTCCTTTGACTAGCGGGGGTTATGGTCAGGATGTGCAGTTCTTC
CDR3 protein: CASSTPLTSGGYGQDVQFF

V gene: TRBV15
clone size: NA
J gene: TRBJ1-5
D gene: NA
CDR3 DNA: TGTGCCACCAGCAGAGATCTTTCTCCCAGCAATCAGCCCCAGCATTTT
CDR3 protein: CATSRDLSPSNQPQHF

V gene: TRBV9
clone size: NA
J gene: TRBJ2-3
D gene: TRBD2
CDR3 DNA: TGTGCCAGCAGCGTAGATGCGGGAGGGCCCCCAGATACGCAGTATTTT
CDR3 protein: CASSVDAGGPPDTQYF

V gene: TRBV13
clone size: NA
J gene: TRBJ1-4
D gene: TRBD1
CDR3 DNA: TGTGCCAGCAGCTTTAGTACAGGGGTGGAAAAACTGTTTTTT
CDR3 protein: CASSFSTGVEKLFF

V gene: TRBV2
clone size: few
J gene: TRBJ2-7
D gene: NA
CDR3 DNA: TGTGCCAGCAGTGCAGGTCAGCCGGATACCTACGAGCAGTACTTC
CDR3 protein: CASSAGQPDTYEQYF

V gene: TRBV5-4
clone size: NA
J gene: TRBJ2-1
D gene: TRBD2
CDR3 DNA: TGTGCCAGCAACCCCTGGGGAGGGAGTGAGCAGTTCTTC
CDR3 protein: CASNPWGGSEQFF

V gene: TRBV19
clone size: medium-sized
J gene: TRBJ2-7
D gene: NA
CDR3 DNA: TGTGCCACAAAAGGGGACTCCTACGAGCAGTACTTC
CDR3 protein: CATKGDSYEQYF

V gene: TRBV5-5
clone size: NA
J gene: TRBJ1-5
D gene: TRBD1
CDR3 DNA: TGTGCCAGCAGCCCCCAGGGGGCTCAGCCCCAGCATTTT
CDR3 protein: CASSPQGAQPQHF

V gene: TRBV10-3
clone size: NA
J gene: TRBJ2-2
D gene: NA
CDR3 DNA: TGTGCCATCAGTGCTACAGGTAGCACCGGGGAGCTGTTTTTT
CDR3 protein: CAISATGSTGELFF

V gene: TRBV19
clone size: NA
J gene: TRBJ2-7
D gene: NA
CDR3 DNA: TGTGCCAGTAGTCCGGTTAGGGAGGATTACGAGCAGTACTTC
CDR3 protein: CASSPVREDYEQYF

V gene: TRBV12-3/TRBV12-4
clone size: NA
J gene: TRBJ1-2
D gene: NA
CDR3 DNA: TGTGCCAGCAGTCTGGACAGCGGCTACACCTTC
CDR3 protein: CASSLDSGYTF

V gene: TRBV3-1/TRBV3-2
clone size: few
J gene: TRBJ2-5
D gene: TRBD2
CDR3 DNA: TGTGCCAGCAGCCGGCGGGGGGCACAAGAGACCCAGTACTTC
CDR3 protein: CASSRRGAQETQYF

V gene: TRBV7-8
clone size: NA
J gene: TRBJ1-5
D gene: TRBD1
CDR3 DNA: TGTGCCAGCAGCTCCGGGGGACAGCCAAATCAGCCCCAGCATTTT
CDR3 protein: CASSSGGQPNQPQHF

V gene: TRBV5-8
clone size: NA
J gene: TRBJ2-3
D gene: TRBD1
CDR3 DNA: TGTGCCAGCAGCCCACAGGGGGTGATAGATACGCAGTATTTT
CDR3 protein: CASSPQGVIDTQYF

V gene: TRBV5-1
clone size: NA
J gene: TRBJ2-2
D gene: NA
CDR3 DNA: TGCGCCAGCCAACCGGGACAGAACACCGGGGAGCTGTTTTTT
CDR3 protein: CASQPGQNTGELFF

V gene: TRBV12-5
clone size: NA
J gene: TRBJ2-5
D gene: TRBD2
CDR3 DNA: TGTGCTAGTGGTTCACTCCCTTTAGCGGGGCAAGAGACCCAGTACTTC
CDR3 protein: CASGSLPLAGQETQYF

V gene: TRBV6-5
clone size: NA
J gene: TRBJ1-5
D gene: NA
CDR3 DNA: TGTGCCAGTCACGACTTCATGGGTCAGCCCCAGCATTTT
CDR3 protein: CASHDFMGQPQHF